The 17 T cell receptor beta chains presented below share a single source sample, sequenced in a study of blood T cell repertoires in COVID-19 (dated by TCRdb to 2019 to 2021). Libraries were prepared through the immunoSEQ multiplex PCR assay. As stored in TCRdb, this immuneACCESS dataset retains in-frame rearrangements with V and J assigned. A fraction of the clones does not appear; measured against another copy, unresolved V genes explain less than half of the discrepancy, and the remainder lacks a known reason. This sample comprises 120,000 to 150,000 clones, 82% of them detected only once. The ten top clones hold roughly 15% of the sample. The sample was peripheral blood. These TCRs come from a human donor with acute or convalescent COVID-19. The donor label of this sample is uncertain.

The chain is built from TRBV7-2 and TRBJ2-1; 11 bases line up with TRBD2. The CDR3 is 17 amino acids. V was clipped by 1 base and J by 6 bases; unmatched bases: 8. CDR1 is SGHTA, CDR2 FQGNSA, per germline. The CDR3 loop reads CASSLVSGGAVGNEQFF. DNA of the CDR3: TGTGCCAGCAGCTTAGTTAGCGGGGGGGCCGTGGGCAATGAGCAGTTCTTC. The variable domain in full, completed from reference TRBV7-2 and TRBJ2-1, reads GAGVSQSPSNKVTEKGKDVELRCDPISGHTALYWYRQSLGQGLEFLIYFQGNSAPDKSGLPSDRFSAERTGGSVSTLTIQRTQQEDSAVYLCASSLVSGGAVGNEQFFGPGTRLTVL.

The V and J genes are TRBV5-1 and TRBJ1-1; TRBD1 matches at 7 bases. The J segment lost 3 bases and the V segment lost 2 bases, leaving 1 base of the junction unmatched. CDR1 is SGHRS and CDR2 is YFSETQ in the germline V gene. The CDR3 runs 13 residues. The CDR3 is CASSFGTDTEAFF. CDR3 sequence (DNA): TGCGCCAGCAGCTTCGGGACAGACACTGAAGCTTTCTTT.

V is TRBV5-1 and J is TRBJ1-2; D is perhaps TRBD1 (5 bases). Trimming took 4 bases from V and 5 from J, leaving 9 bases between them. CDR1 and CDR2 from the germline V gene are SGHRS and YFSETQ. This CDR3 is 12 amino acids long. The CDR3 sequence is CASSREGYGYTF. The CDR3 DNA is TGCGCCAGCAGCAGGGAGGGGTATGGCTACACCTTC.

This clone was picked up one time. The rearrangement links TRBV24-1 to TRBJ2-5; TRBD2 matches 7 bases. Germline loops: CDR1 KGHDR, CDR2 SFDVKD. This CDR3 spans 16 amino acids. Germline trimming cut 5 bases from V and 5 bases from J; bases unmatched to any gene: 13. CDR3 bases: TGTGCCACCAGTGGCCGTGGGGCGGGGGAAGAGGAGACCCAGTACTTC. It specifies CATSGRGAGEEETQYF.

The chain is built from TRBV24-1 and TRBJ2-2; possibly TRBD2 for D (5 bases). Germline-derived CDR1 and CDR2 are KGHDR and SFDVKD. V dropped 0 bases and J dropped 0 bases, with 13 bases sitting between them. This CDR3 has 18 residues. The CDR3 loop reads CATSDLRSGSPNTGELFF. DNA for the CDR3: TGTGCCACCAGTGATTTGCGGTCGGGAAGCCCGAACACCGGGGAGCTGTTTTTT.

This clone appeared once. The rearrangement uses TRBV7-8 and TRBJ1-1, with 8 bases lining up with TRBD1. Germline lookup yields CDR1 SGHVS and CDR2 FQNEAQ. The CDR3 loop spans 15 amino acids. V was clipped by 0 bases and J by 5 bases; unmatched bases: 5. The CDR3 DNA follows: TGTGCCAGCAGCTTAGCTTCCAGGGGGCTGACTGAAGCTTTCTTT. Amino acids: CASSLASRGLTEAFF. The complete variable domain, with remaining parts taken from reference TRBV7-8 and TRBJ1-1, reads GAGVSQSPRYKVAKRGQDVALRCDPISGHVSLFWYQQALGQGPEFLTYFQNEAQLDKSGLPSDRFFAERPEGSVSTLKIQRTQQEDSAVYLCASSLASRGLTEAFFGQGTRLTVV.

This chain links TRBV29-1 with TRBJ1-1, with D possibly TRBD1 on 6 matching bases. Trimming left V 4 bases short and J 5 bases short, with 14 bases between. The CDR3 is 13 residues long. Germline V lookup: CDR1 SQVTM, CDR2 ANQGSEA. CDR3: CSVVQGPKTEAFF. CDR3 nucleotide sequence: TGCAGCGTTGTGCAGGGGCCGAAAACTGAAGCTTTCTTT.

The CDR3 coding sequence is TGCGCCAGCAGTCAAACAAACTATGGCTACACCTTC. Translated: CASSQTNYGYTF. This chain uses TRBV23-1 with TRBJ1-2, with D hard to call. TRBV23-1 has ORF status, its function being uncertain. The ends were cut back, 2 bases at V and 2 bases at J, with 3 bases in the middle. The CDR3 extends over 12 amino acids.

V is TRBV6-1 and J is TRBJ1-1; 8 bases fit TRBD1. This CDR3 region has 14 residues. The V gene end was trimmed by 2 bases and the J gene end by 12 bases; junction bases not matched to a gene: 11. Germline CDR1 reads MNHNS; CDR2 reads SASEGT. CDR3 residues: CASSEHFRGRTPFF. In nucleotides, the CDR3 is TGTGCCAGCAGTGAACACTTCAGGGGGCGGACCCCTTTCTTT.

The count of this clone is one. This chain connects TRBV5-1 to TRBJ2-1; 9 bases are a match to TRBD1. CDR3 length: 13 amino acids. V was clipped by 2 bases and J by 7 bases; unmatched bases: 1. Germline loops: CDR1 SGHRS, CDR2 YFSETQ. CDR3 coding DNA: TGCGCCAGCAGCTTCGACAGGGGGAATGAGCAGTTCTTC. Residues: CASSFDRGNEQFF.

This sequence joins TRBV19 and TRBJ1-5; a weak D match, TRBD1 (6 bases). V was cut by 4 bases and J by 2 bases, with 15 bases left in between. Germline-derived CDR1 and CDR2 are LNHDA and SQIVND (reference sequence). This CDR3 region has 16 residues. Here the CDR3 reads CASSTQGAGGNQPQHF. In DNA, the CDR3 is TGTGCCAGTAGTACTCAAGGCGCAGGGGGCAATCAGCCCCAGCATTTT.

This clone was seen once. The CDR3 nucleotides read TGTGCCAGCAGCTTAGTTGGGGCTAGCGGGACCTACAATGAGCAGTTCTTC. Translating it yields CASSLVGASGTYNEQFF. The rearrangement joins TRBV11-3 to TRBJ2-1, with 9 bases lining up with TRBD2. The V gene's germline CDR1 is SGHNT and CDR2 YENEEA. The CDR3 length is 17 residues. Trimming cost V 1 base and J 2 bases; bases outside gene matches: 6.

This chain joins TRBV5-1 and TRBJ2-5, with TRBD2 matching over 13 bases. V was clipped by 0 bases and J by 2 bases; unmatched bases: 4. The CDR3 has 17 amino acids. The V gene's germline CDR1 is SGHRS and CDR2 YFSETQ. The CDR3: CASSLGLAGGGQETQYF. Written as DNA, the CDR3 is TGCGCCAGCAGCTTGGGACTAGCGGGGGGTGGACAAGAGACCCAGTACTTC.

The V call is TRBV5-4, the J call TRBJ2-7, with 8 bases that match TRBD1. The V gene's germline CDR1 is SGHNT and CDR2 YYREEE (reference sequence). The CDR3 sequence is 16 residues long. V was pared by 4 bases and J by 1 base, with 10 bases of the junction left unmatched. CDR3 coding DNA: TGTGCCAGCAGCGAGGGGACAGGCTCAAAATCCTACGAGCAGTACTTC. Translating it yields CASSEGTGSKSYEQYF.

This chain uses TRBV9 with TRBJ2-3, with D possibly matching TRBD2 (6 bases). The germline CDR1 and CDR2 sequences are SGDLS and YYNGEE. CDR3 length: 14 residues. Trimming stripped 4 bases from V and 4 bases from J, with 13 bases between. CDR3 in amino acids: CASSSRWEADTQYF. CDR3 coding DNA: TGTGCCAGCAGCTCAAGATGGGAGGCAGATACGCAGTATTTT.

V usage is TRBV9 and J usage is TRBJ1-6, with TRBD1 matching 7 bases. The germline CDR1 and CDR2 sequences are SGDLS and YYNGEE. The CDR3 loop spans 15 amino acids. The V gene end was trimmed by 3 bases and the J gene end by 7 bases; junction bases not matched to a gene: 7. The CDR3, as DNA: TGTGCCAGCAGCGCATTCACAGGGGCCAATTCACCCCTCCACTTT. As protein: CASSAFTGANSPLHF.

V usage is TRBV6-5 and J usage is TRBJ1-1; D possibly corresponds to TRBD1 (5 bases). V lost 6 bases, J lost 5 bases, and 13 bases lay in between. CDR3 length equals 13 residues. Germline V lookup: CDR1 MNHEY, CDR2 SVGAGI. The CDR3 nucleotides are TGTGCCAGCAGGGACACGGTGAGGACTGAAGCTTTCTTT. Residues: CASRDTVRTEAFF.